The source of this T cell receptor (beta chain) is a study of cytomegalovirus exposure and HLA in healthy donors. Libraries were prepared by immunoSEQ multiplex PCR; TCRdb keeps only in-frame clonotypes and omits some of them. The table has around 170,000 clones, around 89% seen once. Germline-derived CDR1 and CDR2 are DFQATT and SNEGSKA (reference sequence). The CDR3 has 10 amino acids. What was sequenced was PBMCs. The source of this sequence is a young man in good health and CMV-seronegative. The chain combines TRBV20-1 with TRBJ1-1, with D tentatively TRBD1 (5 bases). For the CDR3, the DNA is TGCAGGGGGGGGTCCACTGAAGCTTTCTTT. Translation: CRGGSTEAFF.